This T cell receptor (beta chain) was sequenced during a study of blood T cells in healthy people across ages. Through a sample-barcoded 5' primer and a J-beta primer mix, a second PCR was run for about 7 to 12 cycles. MiXCR was run by TCRdb on the 5' RACE reads, yielding one entry per CDR3 protein. The data show roughly 800,000 distinct CDR3 sequences, roughly 64% seen once. Germline loops: CDR1 SEHNR, CDR2 FQNEAQ (reference sequence). There are 18 residues in the CDR3. V gave up 1 base and J gave up 2 bases, with 19 bases separating them. Comments on this clonotype: The antigen remains undetermined.

Study-level results: As age increased, TCR beta diversity per million T cells fell in a roughly linear fashion. Unknown donor CMV status possibly confounded expanded clonotype changes. TCR beta diversity tracked closely with naive T cell percentage. A greater number of naive CD4+ cells and higher diversity distinguished long-lived donors from aged donors.

The specimen sequenced was blood. This receptor was identified in a young man in good health. V is TRBV7-9 and J is TRBJ2-3; D not certain. The CDR3 loop reads CASSLVGRRAAHTDTQYF. CDR3 nucleotide sequence: TGTGCCAGCAGCTTAGTCGGGCGTCGTGCTGCCCACACAGATACGCAGTATTTT.